This is a list of T cell receptor beta chains from one sample in a study of T cell repertoires in cytomegalovirus infection. These receptors are not linked to any known antigen. TCRdb reanalysed the reads using MiXCR and keeps one entry per CDR3 protein. Of some 130,000 distinct CDR3 sequences listed, 20% to 30% are singletons. Sequenced input: PBMCs, sequenced either directly or after in vitro stimulation (not recorded which). Receptors originate from a human donor in good health (CMV status not recorded). Some clones in this sample may be carry-over from other donors' samples. Each CDR3 is given with its conserved first and last residue. The order of the fields is D gene, J gene, V gene, clone size, CDR3 protein, CDR3 DNA. D genes are given only for firm matches. Size is omitted from some rows. Given values are once, few, many or a class for expanded clones.

>.|TRBJ2-1|TRBV19|.
CASSIALYNEQFF
TGTGCCAGTAGTATAGCCTTATACAATGAGCAGTTCTTC
>.|TRBJ2-5|TRBV12-3/TRBV12-4|few
CASSLGSRAPQETQYF
TGTGCCAGCAGTTTAGGTTCGCGGGCCCCCCAAGAGACCCAGTACTTC
>.|TRBJ2-5|TRBV7-2|many
CASSPQQKKYF
TGTGCCAGCAGCCCCCAACAGAAAAAGTACTTC
>TRBD1|TRBJ2-7|TRBV4-3|.
CASSHVQGLEQYF
TGCGCCAGCAGCCATGTACAGGGGCTTGAGCAGTACTTC
>.|TRBJ2-2|TRBV5-5|few
CASSQEQESTGELFF
TGTGCCAGCAGCCAGGAACAGGAGAGCACCGGGGAGCTGTTTTTT
>TRBD2|TRBJ2-3|TRBV7-9|.
CASSLIAGGPTDTQYF
TGTGCCAGCAGCTTAATAGCGGGAGGGCCCACAGATACGCAGTATTTT
>.|TRBJ2-7|TRBV7-9|many
CASSFAAGPKSYEQYF
TGTGCCAGCAGCTTTGCGGCAGGGCCGAAGTCCTACGAGCAGTACTTC
>.|TRBJ1-2|TRBV6-5|.
CASSYSEQSGYTF
TGTGCCAGCAGTTACTCGGAGCAGAGCGGCTACACCTTC
>.|TRBJ1-2|TRBV7-9|few
CASSRESGYTF
TGTGCCAGCAGCAGAGAATCGGGCTACACCTTC
>TRBD1|TRBJ1-2|TRBV4-3|few
CASSPGQGDGYTF
TGCGCCAGCAGCCCCGGACAGGGGGATGGCTACACCTTC
>TRBD2|TRBJ2-1|TRBV7-2|many
CASSRTGLAGDNEQFF
TGTGCCAGCAGCCGCACCGGGCTAGCGGGAGATAATGAGCAGTTCTTC
>.|TRBJ1-2|TRBV12-3/TRBV12-4|few
CASTPGMNYGYTF
TGTGCCAGCACCCCAGGGATGAACTATGGCTACACCTTC
>.|TRBJ1-1|TRBV27|.
CASSSDGLFHTEAFF
TGTGCCAGCAGTTCGGACGGGCTTTTCCACACTGAAGCTTTCTTT
>.|TRBJ2-5|TRBV12-3/TRBV12-4|.
CASSLAVGQGTQYF
TGTGCCAGCAGTTTAGCGGTGGGTCAGGGGACCCAGTACTTC
>TRBD2|TRBJ2-3|TRBV5-1|few
CASSSGLAGSYTDTQYF
TGCGCCAGCAGCTCCGGACTAGCGGGATCGTACACAGATACGCAGTATTTT
>.|TRBJ2-1|TRBV6-2/TRBV6-3|few
CASSRAQGIHEQFF
TGTGCCAGCAGCCGGGCCCAGGGGATACATGAGCAGTTCTTC
>.|TRBJ1-2|TRBV6-5|few
CASSQGGSLNYGYTF
TGTGCCAGCAGCCAGGGAGGAAGTTTAAACTATGGCTACACCTTC
>.|TRBJ2-5|TRBV11-2|.
CASSQPPAGETQYF
TGTGCCAGCAGCCAGCCTCCGGCAGGAGAGACCCAGTACTTC
>.|TRBJ1-1|TRBV25-1|few
CASSDNTEAFF
TGTGCCAGCAGCGACAACACTGAAGCTTTCTTT
>.|TRBJ2-3|TRBV30|.
CAWSVGPDTQYF
TGTGCCTGGAGTGTCGGTCCAGATACGCAGTATTTT
>TRBD2|TRBJ2-7|TRBV20-1|.
CSAPPRGEAGEQYF
TGCAGTGCGCCGCCCCGGGGGGAGGCCGGCGAGCAGTACTTC
>.|TRBJ2-6|TRBV10-3|many
CAISELPSGANVLTF
TGTGCCATCAGTGAGCTCCCATCTGGGGCCAACGTCCTGACTTTC
>TRBD1|TRBJ1-4|TRBV7-2|many
CASSQRGGTNEKLFF
TGTGCCAGCAGCCAAAGAGGGGGCACTAATGAAAAACTGTTTTTT
>.|TRBJ1-5|TRBV4-3|.
CASSQDFTAHEQPQHF
TGCGCCAGCAGCCAAGATTTTACAGCCCACGAACAGCCCCAGCATTTT
>TRBD1|TRBJ2-1|TRBV5-1|.
CASSSQGALEQFF
TGCGCCAGCAGCTCACAGGGGGCCCTTGAGCAGTTCTTC
>TRBD1|TRBJ1-2|TRBV25-1|.
CASRPGQEIGYTF
TGTGCCAGCAGGCCGGGACAGGAGATAGGCTACACCTTC
>.|TRBJ1-2|TRBV29-1|.
CSAKKQVPNYGYTF
TGCAGCGCAAAGAAACAAGTGCCGAACTATGGCTACACCTTC
>.|TRBJ2-7|TRBV29-1|.
CSVQGLGEQYF
TGCAGCGTTCAGGGCTTAGGCGAGCAGTACTTC